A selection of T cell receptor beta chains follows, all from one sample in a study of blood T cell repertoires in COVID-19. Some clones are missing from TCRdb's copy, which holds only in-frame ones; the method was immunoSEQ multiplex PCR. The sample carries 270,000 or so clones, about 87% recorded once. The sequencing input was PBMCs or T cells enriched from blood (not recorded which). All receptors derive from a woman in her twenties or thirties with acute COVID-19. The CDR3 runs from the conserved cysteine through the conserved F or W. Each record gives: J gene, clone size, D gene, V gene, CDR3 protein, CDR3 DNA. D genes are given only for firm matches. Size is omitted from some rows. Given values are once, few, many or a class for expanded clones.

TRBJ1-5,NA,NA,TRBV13,CASSLRQGRNQPQHF,TGTGCCAGCAGCTTACGGCAGGGTAGAAATCAGCCCCAGCATTTT
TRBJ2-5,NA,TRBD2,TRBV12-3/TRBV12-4,CASSFGGDETQYF,TGTGCCAGCAGTTTCGGGGGGGATGAGACCCAGTACTTC
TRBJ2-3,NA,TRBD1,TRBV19,CASEDRVGDTQYF,TGTGCCAGCGAGGACAGGGTAGGAGATACGCAGTATTTT
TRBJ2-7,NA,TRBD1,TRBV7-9,CASSSGQGASEQYF,TGTGCCAGCAGCTCGGGACAGGGGGCTTCCGAGCAGTACTTC
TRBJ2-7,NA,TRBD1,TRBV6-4,CANPGQGVPREQYF,TGTGCCAACCCGGGACAGGGAGTACCTCGGGAGCAGTACTTC
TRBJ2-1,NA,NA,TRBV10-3,CAISDTQGSEQFF,TGTGCCATCAGTGATACTCAGGGGAGCGAGCAGTTCTTC
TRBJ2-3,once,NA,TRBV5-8,CASSLKQGRSVVWADTQYF,TGTGCCAGCAGCTTGAAACAGGGACGGTCGGTCGTTTGGGCAGATACGCAGTATTTT
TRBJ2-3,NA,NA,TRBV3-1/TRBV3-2,CASSTRVSTDTQYF,TGTGCCAGCAGCACCAGGGTGAGCACAGATACGCAGTATTTT
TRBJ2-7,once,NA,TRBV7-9,CASSSQGSGEQYF,TGTGCCAGCAGCTCGCAGGGCTCTGGCGAGCAGTACTTC
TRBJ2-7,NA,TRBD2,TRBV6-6,CATRLALSYEQYF,TGTGCCACCCGACTAGCCCTATCCTACGAGCAGTACTTC
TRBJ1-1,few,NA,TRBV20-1,CSATGQIEAFF,TGCAGTGCCACAGGACAGATTGAAGCTTTCTTT
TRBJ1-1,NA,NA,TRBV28,CASSRVWSTEAFF,TGTGCCAGCAGCCGGGTGTGGAGCACTGAAGCTTTCTTT
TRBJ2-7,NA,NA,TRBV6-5,CASSYKGFDEQYF,TGTGCCAGCAGTTACAAGGGGTTTGACGAGCAGTACTTC
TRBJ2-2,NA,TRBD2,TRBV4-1,CASSQEYPSSGITGELFF,TGCGCCAGCAGCCAAGAATACCCGTCTAGCGGGATCACCGGGGAGCTGTTTTTT
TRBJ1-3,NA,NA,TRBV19,CASNEDSSGNTIYF,TGTGCCAGTAACGAGGACAGCTCTGGAAACACCATATATTTT
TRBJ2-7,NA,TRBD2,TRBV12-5,CASGLTRSGSGAPYEQYF,TGTGCTAGTGGTTTGACCCGTTCAGGTAGCGGGGCCCCTTACGAGCAGTACTTC
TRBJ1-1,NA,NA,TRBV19,CASSLVRETEAFF,TGTGCCAGTAGCTTGGTGAGGGAGACTGAAGCTTTCTTT
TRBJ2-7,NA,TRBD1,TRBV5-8,CASSLEGAYEQYF,TGTGCCAGCAGCTTGGAGGGGGCTTACGAGCAGTACTTC
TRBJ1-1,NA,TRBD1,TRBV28,CASTIAWTGLGGGLSEAFF,TGTGCCAGCACCATAGCCTGGACAGGGCTAGGTGGGGGGTTGTCTGAAGCTTTCTTT
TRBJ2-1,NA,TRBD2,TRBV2,CASSDRTSGSAEQFF,TGTGCCAGCAGTGACCGGACTAGCGGGAGCGCTGAGCAGTTCTTC
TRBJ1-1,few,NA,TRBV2,CASSEVQNTEAFF,TGTGCCAGCAGTGAAGTCCAGAACACTGAAGCTTTCTTT
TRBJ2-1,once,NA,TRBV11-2,CASSQAFNEQFF,TGTGCCAGCAGCCAAGCATTCAATGAGCAGTTCTTC
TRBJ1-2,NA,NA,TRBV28,CASSLSQAVGGYTF,TGTGCCAGCAGTTTGAGTCAGGCTGTCGGTGGCTACACCTTC
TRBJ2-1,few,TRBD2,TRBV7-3,CASSPIGLAGSNEQFF,TGTGCCAGCAGCCCGATAGGACTAGCGGGAAGCAATGAGCAGTTCTTC
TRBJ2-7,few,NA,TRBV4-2,CASSQDSGVLNYEQYF,TGTGCCAGCAGCCAAGATTCCGGGGTCTTAAACTACGAGCAGTACTTC
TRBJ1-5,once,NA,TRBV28,CASSLGQSPNQPQHF,TGTGCCAGCAGCCTCGGACAGAGTCCCAATCAGCCCCAGCATTTT
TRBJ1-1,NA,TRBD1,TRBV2,CASSDLGRGKMGNTEAFF,TGTGCCAGCAGTGATCTGGGCAGGGGGAAAATGGGGAACACTGAAGCTTTCTTT
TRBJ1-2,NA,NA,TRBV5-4,CASSFGEGYGYTF,TGTGCCAGCAGCTTCGGGGAGGGCTATGGCTACACCTTC
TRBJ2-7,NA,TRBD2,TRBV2,CASRGGLAGGVEQYF,TGTGCCAGCAGGGGGGGACTAGCGGGAGGCGTCGAGCAGTACTTC
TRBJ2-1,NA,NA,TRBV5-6,CASSLVGALSSYNEQFF,TGTGCCAGCAGCTTGGTGGGGGCGTTGAGCTCCTACAATGAGCAGTTCTTC
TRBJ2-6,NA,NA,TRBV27,CASSFIGGGGANVLTF,TGTGCCAGCAGTTTCATAGGGGGTGGTGGGGCCAACGTCCTGACTTTC
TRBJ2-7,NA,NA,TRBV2,CASSGGGYEQYF,TGTGCCAGCAGTGGGGGCGGCTACGAGCAGTACTTC
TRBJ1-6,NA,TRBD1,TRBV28,CASSLTGGVSPLHF,TGTGCCAGCAGCCTGACAGGGGGAGTCTCACCCCTCCACTTT
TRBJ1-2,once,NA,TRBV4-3,CASSQEATGGYGYTF,TGCGCCAGCAGCCAAGAAGCCACAGGTGGCTATGGCTACACCTTC
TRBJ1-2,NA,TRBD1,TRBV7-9,CASSDVTGGGGNTF,TGTGCCAGCAGTGATGTTACAGGGGGCGGAGGTAACACCTTC
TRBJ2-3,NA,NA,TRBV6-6,CASSYRGRSSTDTQYF,TGTGCCAGCAGTTACCGGGGGAGGTCATCCACAGATACGCAGTATTTT
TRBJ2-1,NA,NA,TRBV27,CASSLFGGTGLAGQFF,TGTGCCAGCAGTTTATTCGGAGGGACGGGATTAGCTGGGCAGTTCTTC
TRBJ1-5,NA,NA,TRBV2,CASSDIRDQPQHF,TGTGCCAGCAGTGATATACGGGATCAGCCCCAGCATTTT
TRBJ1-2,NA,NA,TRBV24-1,CATSDRDQQGSGYTF,TGTGCCACCAGTGATCGGGACCAACAGGGTTCTGGCTACACCTTC
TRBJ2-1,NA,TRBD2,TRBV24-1,CATSEPTSASSYNEQFF,TGTGCCACCAGTGAACCCACTAGCGCCAGCTCCTACAATGAGCAGTTCTTC
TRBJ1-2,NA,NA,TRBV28,CASSFTGSYGYTF,TGTGCCAGCAGTTTCACGGGGAGCTATGGCTACACCTTC